The 15 T cell receptor beta chains reported below all come from one sample, sequenced in a study of radiation and T cells in renal cell carcinoma. The time point here: baseline pretreatment blood. Described treatment: 15 Gy SBRT to primary tumor, nephrectomy 4 weeks later. Some clones are missing from TCRdb's copy, which holds only in-frame ones; the method was immunoSEQ multiplex PCR. The table has tens of thousands of clones, more than 60% seen once; the top ten hold 6% to 9.5%. The input for sequencing was blood, taken from a patient whose treatment included radiotherapy and nephrectomy. Source of these receptors: a man between 60 and 70 years old with renal cell carcinoma.

In this sample, this clone turned up a few times. The sample holds other DNA sequences that translate to the same CDR3. The rearrangement uses TRBV20-1 and TRBJ1-2, with D unresolved. Trimming cost V 4 bases and J 0 bases, with 3 bases left between them. CDR1 and CDR2 from the germline V gene are DFQATT and SNEGSKA (reference sequence). This CDR3 contains 11 residues. The CDR3 bases are TGCAGTGCTACTGCTAACTATGGCTACACCTTC. This encodes CSATANYGYTF.

The rearrangement uses TRBV11-3 and TRBJ2-3; D is uncertain. The V gene's germline CDR1 is SGHNT and CDR2 YENEEA. The CDR3 length is 13 residues. The V end lost 7 bases, the J end lost 2 bases, and 10 bases lay between the germline ends. The CDR3 here is CASTRRNTDTQYF. CDR3 nucleotide sequence: TGTGCCAGCACTCGGAGAAACACAGATACGCAGTATTTT.

J is TRBJ2-3 and V is TRBV19; the D gene could be TRBD1 or TRBD2 (5 bases each). The CDR3 length is 15 residues. Between the trimmed V and J ends, which lost 6 bases and 4 bases, there was a span of 17 bases. From germline, CDR1 is LNHDA and CDR2 SQIVND (reference sequence). Here the CDR3 reads CASRDTAASADTQYF. The CDR3 DNA reads TGTGCCAGTAGGGACACAGCGGCAAGCGCAGATACGCAGTATTTT.

The gene calls are TRBV7-2 and TRBJ2-2; maybe TRBD1 (5 bases). V was clipped by 2 bases and J by 4 bases, with 8 bases between them. The CDR3 contains 14 residues. Germline lookup yields CDR1 SGHTA and CDR2 FQGNSA. Written as DNA, the CDR3 is TGTGCCAGCAGCTTACCAGGGATCACCGGGGAGCTGTTTTTT. Its protein is CASSLPGITGELFF.

This clone came up once. This chain joins TRBV29-1 and TRBJ2-7; 9 bases map to TRBD1. The germline V gene has CDR1 SQVTM and CDR2 ANQGSEA. This CDR3 has 17 residues. Unmatched junction bases numbered 11, after V lost 1 base and J lost 1 base. CDR3 sequence: CSVEANRKQGASYEQYV. CDR3 DNA: TGCAGCGTTGAAGCCAATCGTAAACAGGGGGCGTCCTACGAGCAGTACGTC.

The rearrangement joins TRBV6-5 to TRBJ1-1, with TRBD1 matching over 7 bases. V gave up 7 bases and J gave up 2 bases; unmatched junction bases: 7. CDR3 length: 14 amino acids. Looked up from germline, CDR1 is MNHEY and CDR2 is SVGAGI. CDR3 sequence (DNA): TGTGCCAGCACCCTGGGACAGCCTAACACTGAAGCTTTCTTT. Its translation: CASTLGQPNTEAFF.

This chain connects TRBV10-3 to TRBJ2-1; D perhaps matches TRBD1 (7 bases). Germline CDR1 is ENHRY and CDR2 is SYGVKD. This CDR3 contains 15 residues. The germline V and J ends were trimmed by 7 bases and 2 bases, with 15 bases remaining between them. The CDR3 DNA is TGTGCCATCACCCAGGGGGGACTGGCCTACAATGAGCAGTTCTTC. As protein: CAITQGGLAYNEQFF.

In this sample, this clone turned up once. This rearrangement joins TRBV29-1 to TRBJ2-6; D perhaps matches TRBD2 (5 bases). Between the trimmed V and J ends, which lost 5 bases and 0 bases, there was a span of 17 bases. Looked up from germline, CDR1 is SQVTM and CDR2 is ANQGSEA. The CDR3 sequence is 17 residues long. The CDR3 region is CSVPFVRGTSGANVLTF. The CDR3 DNA reads TGCAGCGTTCCTTTTGTACGGGGTACCTCTGGGGCCAACGTCCTGACTTTC.

The chain uses TRBV7-9 and TRBJ1-1; 8 positions agree with TRBD1. CDR1 SEHNR and CDR2 FQNEAQ come from the germline V gene (reference sequence). The CDR3 sequence is 16 residues long. Trimming cost V 5 bases and J 5 bases; bases outside gene matches: 13. The CDR3 here is CASSPRRSTGGTEAFF. The CDR3 DNA sequence: TGTGCCAGCAGCCCCCGTCGAAGCACAGGGGGAACTGAAGCTTTCTTT.

In its sample, this clone was seen once. The chain has TRBV7-6 and TRBJ2-1; 10 bases map to TRBD2. V lost 1 base, J lost 7 bases, and 7 bases stayed unmatched. Germline CDR1 is SGHVS and CDR2 is FNYEAQ. CDR3 size: 16 residues. The CDR3: CASSLVSSGSINEQFF. In DNA form, the CDR3 reads TGTGCCAGCAGCTTAGTGTCTAGCGGGAGTATAAATGAGCAGTTCTTC.

The V gene is TRBV6-6, the J gene TRBJ2-1, with no clear D. The CDR3 totals 13 residues. Trimming took off 5 bases at V and 5 bases at J, with 10 bases between the two ends. In germline, CDR1 is MNHNY, CDR2 SVGAGI (reference sequence). In DNA form, the CDR3 reads TGTGCCAGCAGTCTAAGGATAGACAATGAGCAGTTCTTC. Translation: CASSLRIDNEQFF.

This clone has only a few counts. The chain employs TRBV6-1 and TRBJ1-4; 8 bases map to TRBD1. The V segment lost 4 bases and the J segment 4 bases; nucleotides outside the gene matches: 2. This CDR3 spans 14 amino acids. Germline lookup yields CDR1 MNHNS and CDR2 SASEGT. The DNA for the CDR3 is TGTGCCAGCAGTGGACAGGGGTATAATGAAAAACTGTTTTTT. It yields the protein CASSGQGYNEKLFF.

This chain joins TRBV29-1 and TRBJ2-6; perhaps TRBD1 as D (5 bases). CDR1 is SQVTM, CDR2 ANQGSEA, per germline. Trimming stripped 1 base from V and 2 bases from J, with 18 bases between. The CDR3 consists of 18 residues. For the CDR3, the DNA is TGCAGCGTTGAAGCCGAAGGGGCGCGTAGAGCTGGGGCCAACGTCCTGACTTTC. Amino acids: CSVEAEGARRAGANVLTF.

This clone was counted only a few times. This chain links TRBV2 with TRBJ1-1; D is ambiguous. V was clipped by 4 bases and J by 0 bases, with 6 bases between them. Germline assignment: CDR1 SNHLY and CDR2 FYNNEI. The CDR3 is 13 amino acids. CDR3: CASSGSVNTEAFF. The DNA for the CDR3 is TGTGCCAGCAGTGGTTCAGTGAACACTGAAGCTTTCTTT.

V and J are TRBV5-1 and TRBJ2-1; possibly TRBD1 for D (6 bases). The ends were cut back, 4 bases at V and 8 bases at J, with 10 bases in the middle. The V gene's germline CDR1 is SGHRS and CDR2 YFSETQ. The CDR3 has 12 amino acids. This CDR3 is CASSQGQDEQFF. As DNA, the CDR3 is TGCGCCAGCAGCCAGGGGCAGGATGAGCAGTTCTTC.